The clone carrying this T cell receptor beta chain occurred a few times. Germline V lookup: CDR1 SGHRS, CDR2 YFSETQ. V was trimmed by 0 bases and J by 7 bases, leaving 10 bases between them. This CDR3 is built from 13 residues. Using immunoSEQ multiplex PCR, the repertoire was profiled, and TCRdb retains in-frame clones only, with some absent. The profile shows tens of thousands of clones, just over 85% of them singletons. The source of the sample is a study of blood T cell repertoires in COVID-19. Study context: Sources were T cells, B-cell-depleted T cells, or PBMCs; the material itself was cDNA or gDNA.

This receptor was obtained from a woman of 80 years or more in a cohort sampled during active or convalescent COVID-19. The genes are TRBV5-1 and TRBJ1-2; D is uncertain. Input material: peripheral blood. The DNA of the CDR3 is TGCGCCAGCAGCTTGGTGGGTGACACTGGCTACACCTTC. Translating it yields CASSLVGDTGYTF.